A single sample gave rise to the 8 T cell receptor beta chains below, sequenced in a study of breast tumors, draining lymph nodes, adjacent tissues. Axillary draining lymph nodes of breast cancer patients supplied the node samples. TCRdb used MiXCR to reprocess the multiplex PCR reads, holding one entry per CDR3 protein. The data hold 180,000 or so distinct CDR3 sequences, with 25% to 40% observed a single time. The sequenced sample was axillary lymph node tissue. The receptor set was obtained from a female donor with breast cancer. Some clones in this sample may be carry-over from other donors' samples.

This clonotype was picked up many times. The genes are TRBV6-5 and TRBJ2-6, with D possibly being TRBD1 or TRBD2 (6 bases each). Trimming stripped 2 bases from V and 4 bases from J, with 18 bases between. CDR1 is MNHEY, CDR2 SVGAGI, per germline. This CDR3 has 18 residues. CDR3 DNA: TGTGCCAGCAGTTACACGCCCCCGGGGGCGTCCGGGGCCAACGTCCTGACTTTC. As protein: CASSYTPPGASGANVLTF.

This clonotype was found a few times. V is TRBV6-4 and J is TRBJ2-4; a weak D match, TRBD2 (5 bases). The CDR3 extends over 15 amino acids. Germline V CDR1 and CDR2: MRHNA, SNTAGT. Trimming left V 5 bases short and J 8 bases short, with 19 bases between. CDR3 in DNA: TGTGCCAGCAGTCCCCGGTCGAGGGTGGGATACATTCAGTACTTC. This translates into CASSPRSRVGYIQYF.

This clonotype was picked up many times. This rearrangement joins TRBV20-1 to TRBJ2-7; 10 bases line up with TRBD1. There are 14 residues in the CDR3. Germline values: CDR1 DFQATT, CDR2 SNEGSKA (reference sequence). Trimming took 3 bases from V and 5 from J; bases not matched to a gene: 7. CDR3 coding DNA: TGCAGTGCTAGCCCGGGACAGGGGACGGACGAGCAGTACTTC. Encoded protein: CSASPGQGTDEQYF.

The chain joins TRBV28 to TRBJ2-7; D ambiguous. Trimming removed 5 bases from V and 7 bases from J, with 18 bases in between. Per germline, CDR1 MDHEN and CDR2 SYDVKM. This CDR3 has 14 residues. CDR3 in DNA: TGTGCCAGCAGTCCCGGACGGCGCAATGGGGAGCAGTACTTC. It encodes CASSPGRRNGEQYF.

This clonotype has a count of ten or more. The V call is TRBV4-1, the J call TRBJ2-5; no clear D. The germline V gene encodes CDR1 MGHRA and CDR2 YSYEKL. The V and J ends lost 1 base and 2 bases respectively, with 8 bases between them. This CDR3 is built from 14 residues. The CDR3 region is CASSQVKTQETQYF. CDR3 coding DNA: TGCGCCAGCAGCCAAGTTAAGACTCAAGAGACCCAGTACTTC.

This clonotype was seen at least ten times. V is TRBV11-2 and J is TRBJ2-7; 7 bases agree with TRBD2. The ends lost 1 base at V and 3 bases at J; junction bases unmatched: 9. This CDR3 comprises 16 residues. CDR1 and CDR2 from the germline V gene are SGHAT and FQNNGV. The CDR3 reads CASSLVSGGSDYEQYF. In nucleotides, the CDR3 is TGTGCCAGCAGCTTAGTCTCCGGGGGGTCCGACTACGAGCAGTACTTC.

This clonotype was counted ten times or more. This chain links TRBV12-3 or TRBV12-4 with TRBJ2-1; 8 bases match TRBD2. The CDR3 extends over 15 amino acids. V was pared by 6 bases and J by 7 bases, with 11 bases of the junction left unmatched. As DNA, the CDR3 is TGTGCCAGCAGGAGAGCGGGAGAGCGGAGTAATGAGCAGTTCTTC. Translating it yields CASRRAGERSNEQFF.

The chain couples TRBV11-2 to TRBJ2-5; tentatively, D is TRBD1 (6 bases). The V end was cut by 1 base, the J end by 5 bases, with 14 bases between. The CDR3 totals 15 residues. Looked up from germline, CDR1 is SGHAT and CDR2 is FQNNGV. For the CDR3, the DNA is TGTGCCAGCAGCTTAGGCGCAGGGGCCTTCGAGACCCAGTACTTC. Translating it yields CASSLGAGAFETQYF.